One TCR beta chain is described in this entry. This receptor's antigen is unknown. No qualities accompany the bases; no much larger clone lies one base away. Receptor libraries were prepared by the immunoSEQ multiplex PCR assay. The source study handled its data this way. To diagnose cytomegalovirus status from the catalog of TCR beta chain sequences, a statistical classification framework was built. The clones in this table, taken by TCRdb from immuneACCESS, are in-frame only. Not every clone is retained; where verified, under half of the shortfall comes from an unresolved V gene, and the cause of the rest is unknown. Clone size and V and J calls were adopted from that table, with D and trimming inferred from the DNA. The sample profile shows 57,000 or so clones; just under 95% of them were found once. Under 3% of the sample goes to the ten largest clones. These data originate in a study of cytomegalovirus exposure and HLA in healthy donors (dated by TCRdb to 2016 to 2017). About the study as a whole: According to a later analysis, one platform produced both the approximately 110 validation repertoires and the 620 or so repertoires of the first cohort. Along with the approximately 670-subject first cohort, a separate validation cohort of over 90 different subjects was used. The study aimed to test whether signatures of past pathogen exposure could be identified by cataloging public T cell receptors. The study combined high-throughput TCR immunosequencing, statistical association of individual TCRs with disease status, and machine learning to predict cytomegalovirus infection status.

V sheds 4 bases and J sheds 3 bases, leaving 17 bases between their ends. Inclusive of the bounding cysteine and phenylalanine, the CDR3 is 15 residues long. This entry keeps only the CDR3 DNA: 45 bases, framed from base 1. The germline V gene (reference sequence) gives CDR1 as SGHNT and CDR2 as YYREEE. What the study reported, not specific to this receptor: Across donors, most TCR sequences were observed very rarely, whereas some public TCRs were present in many individuals. The authors suggested that the approach could potentially be extended to other disease states and immunological phenotypes. A later analysis had no HLA typing for the validation cohort, so co-occurrence there was scored across all 130 or so repertoires. The study gave a list of about 160 TCR beta chains associated with cytomegalovirus. In a later analysis, TCRs clustered in the first cohort were found to also tend to co-occur in the approximately 120 validation repertoires, with about 93% of cluster scores above 0. In vitro tests confirmed that a few of the cytomegalovirus-associated TCR beta chains recognize cytomegalovirus antigens. Cytomegalovirus status was reported to be diagnosed by the classifier with high specificity and sensitivity in both the original and validation cohorts.

Donors formed part of the validation cohort, which comprised over a hundred subjects and was distinct from the first cohort of some 700 subjects. The TCR comes from a young man in good health and CMV-seronegative. The chain is made from TRBV5-4 and TRBJ2-7, with TRBD2 perhaps the D gene, on 6 matching bases. The specimen was PBMCs. The DNA sequence reads TGTGCCAGCAGCGCCTCCGGGACTGCAGACTACGAGCAGTACTTC. Its translation is CASSASGTADYEQYF.